The 26 T cell receptor beta chains reported below all come from one sample, sequenced in a study of shared clonotypes between healthy human individuals. TCRdb's copy holds only in-frame clones and misses some; the assay was immunoSEQ multiplex PCR. The sample lists millions of clones, over 85% occurring once. Cells designated naive CD8 were CD45RO-negative and were positively selected for CCR7, with terminally differentiated effector memory CD45RA+ cells excluded. The sequenced sample consisted of naive CD8+ T cells sorted from blood. Every receptor here comes from a man aged 18 to 29 in good health.

This chain joins TRBV10-3 and TRBJ2-5; TRBD2 matches 9 bases. The CDR3 is 14 amino acids. Trimming removed 4 bases from V and 3 bases from J; junction bases left unmatched: 3. Germline CDR1 and CDR2: ENHRY and SYGVKD. CDR3 nucleotides: TGTGCCATCAGTGGCGCGGGAGGGGAAGAGACCCAGTACTTC. As protein: CAISGAGGEETQYF.

The chain joins TRBV20-1 to TRBJ2-1; D not certain. Germline CDR1 reads DFQATT; CDR2 reads SNEGSKA (reference sequence). V dropped 2 bases and J dropped 10 bases, with 6 bases sitting between them. CDR3 length equals 10 residues. The CDR3 protein is CSARPGEQFF. Here the CDR3 DNA reads TGCAGTGCTAGACCCGGGGAGCAGTTCTTC.

The rearrangement joins TRBV5-6 to TRBJ2-1; 9 nucleotides line up with TRBD1. Trimming removed 3 bases from V and 11 bases from J; junction bases left unmatched: 3. The germline V gene has CDR1 SGHDT and CDR2 YYEEEE. This CDR3 spans 12 amino acids. CDR3 DNA: TGTGCCAGCAGCTCCGACAGGGGGAAGCAGTTCTTC. This codes for CASSSDRGKQFF. The full variable domain, rest sourced from reference TRBV5-6 and TRBJ2-1, is DAGVTQSPTHLIKTRGQQVTLRCSPKSGHDTVSWYQQALGQGPQFIFQYYEEEERQRGNFPDRFSGHQFPNYSSELNVNALLLGDSALYLCASSSDRGKQFFGPGTRLTVL.

V usage is TRBV4-3 and J usage is TRBJ2-6; D remains unclear. The CDR3 extends over 16 amino acids. Germline V CDR1 and CDR2: LGHNA, YSLEER. Deletions cut 0 bases from V and 0 bases from J, with 6 bases between. The CDR3 sequence: CASSQEGFSGANVLTF. The CDR3, as DNA: TGCGCCAGCAGCCAAGAGGGGTTCTCTGGGGCCAACGTCCTGACTTTC.

The chain couples TRBV13 to TRBJ2-7; D is unresolved. Between the trimmed V and J ends, which lost 1 base and 3 bases, there was a span of 10 bases. The CDR3 totals 14 residues. Germline V CDR1 and CDR2: PRHDT, FYEKMQ (reference sequence). Here the CDR3 DNA reads TGTGCCAGCAGCTTAGTCGGCAGATACTACGAGCAGTACTTC. Its translation is CASSLVGRYYEQYF.

The chain combines TRBV6-6 with TRBJ2-7; no firm D call. V was cut by 3 bases and J by 4 bases, with 7 bases left in between. CDR1 MNHNY and CDR2 SVGAGI come from the germline V gene (reference sequence). The CDR3 loop spans 12 amino acids. The CDR3 bases are TGTGCCAGCAGTTATGACATTTACGAGCAGTACTTC. It is translated as CASSYDIYEQYF.

This clone appeared once. The rearrangement links TRBV4-1 to TRBJ2-7; D possibly corresponds to TRBD1 (6 bases). The CDR3 consists of 14 residues. Germline loops: CDR1 MGHRA, CDR2 YSYEKL. The V and J ends lost 1 base and 5 bases respectively, with 12 bases between them. This CDR3 reads CASSQAAGAHEQYF. The DNA for the CDR3 is TGCGCCAGCAGCCAAGCCGCAGGGGCCCACGAGCAGTACTTC.

CDR3 sequence: CAWDSEDSPLHF. The CDR3 DNA is TGTGCCTGGGACAGCGAGGATTCACCCCTCCACTTT. V and J are TRBV5-8 and TRBJ1-6, with TRBD1 matching 7 bases. CDR1 and CDR2 from the germline V gene are SGHTS and YDEGEE. V lost 10 bases and J lost 8; bases outside the gene matches: 6. The CDR3 sequence is 12 residues long. Drawing the rest from reference TRBV5-8 and TRBJ1-6, the complete variable domain is EAGVTQSPTHLIKTRGQQATLRCSPISGHTSVYWYQQALGLGLQFLLWYDEGEERNRGNFPPRFSGRQFPNYSSELNVNALELEDSALYLCAWDSEDSPLHFGNGTRLTVT.

The rearrangement joins TRBV5-6 to TRBJ1-1; possibly TRBD1 for D (6 bases). With 0 bases removed from V and 7 bases from J, the gap between germline ends came to 13 bases. Per germline, CDR1 SGHDT and CDR2 YYEEEE. This CDR3 comprises 14 residues. The CDR3 region has the DNA TGTGCCAGCAGCTTGGCGGACAGCATTTTTGAAGCTTTCTTT. It codes for CASSLADSIFEAFF.

The V gene is TRBV5-1, the J gene TRBJ1-2; D might be TRBD1 (5 bases). CDR1 and CDR2 (germline): SGHRS, YFSETQ. Trimming removed 0 bases from V and 5 bases from J, with 14 bases in between. The CDR3 consists of 15 residues. The DNA of the CDR3 is TGCGCCAGCAGCTTGGGAGAGGGGACTAGGTATGGCTACACCTTC. Residues: CASSLGEGTRYGYTF.

This sequence joins TRBV4-1 and TRBJ1-2, with 10 bases lining up with TRBD1. Germline values: CDR1 MGHRA, CDR2 YSYEKL. This CDR3 contains 15 residues. With 4 bases clipped from V and 8 bases from J, the junction kept 10 bases outside the gene matches. The CDR3 DNA follows: TGCGCCAGCAGCCCAAAGACAGGGGGCGATTGGGGCTACACCTTC. This sequence encodes CASSPKTGGDWGYTF.

V is TRBV4-1 and J is TRBJ1-2; D remains unclear. The CDR3 sequence is 15 residues long. Germline CDR1 and CDR2: MGHRA and YSYEKL. The V end lost 3 bases, the J end lost 4 bases, and 15 bases lay between the germline ends. The chain's CDR3 is CASSHQNIEGYGYTF. DNA for the CDR3: TGCGCCAGCAGCCATCAGAATATCGAGGGCTATGGCTACACCTTC.

This rearrangement joins TRBV19 to TRBJ2-7; 9 nucleotides align to TRBD2. V shed 7 bases, J shed 6 bases, and the junction held 7 bases outside the gene matches. Germline V gene data show CDR1 as LNHDA and CDR2 as SQIVND (reference sequence). CDR3 length equals 13 residues. CDR3 in amino acids: CASNGGRDLEQYF. CDR3 nucleotide sequence: TGTGCCAGTAACGGCGGGAGGGACCTCGAGCAGTACTTC. The full variable domain, in which reference TRBV19 and TRBJ2-7 provide the parts outside the CDR3, is DGGITQSPKYLFRKEGQNVTLSCEQNLNHDAMYWYRQDPGQGLRLIYYSQIVNDFQKGDIAEGYSVSREKKESFPLTVTSAQKNPTAFYLCASNGGRDLEQYFGPGTRLTVT.

The rearrangement links TRBV13 to TRBJ2-1; 9 nucleotides line up with TRBD1. CDR1 is PRHDT and CDR2 is FYEKMQ in the germline V gene (reference sequence). The CDR3 has 16 residues. V gave up 2 bases and J gave up 8 bases; unmatched junction bases: 10. CDR3 nucleotide sequence: TGTGCCAGCAGCTTATTGGGGACAGGGTTGTTGTATGAGCAGTTCTTC. This encodes CASSLLGTGLLYEQFF.

The J gene is TRBJ1-1, the V gene TRBV25-1; TRBD1 might be the D (5 bases). With 1 base removed from V and 7 bases from J, the gap between germline ends came to 13 bases. CDR1 and CDR2 from the germline V gene are MGHDK and SYGVNS. This CDR3 contains 14 residues. The CDR3 DNA reads TGTGCCAGCAGTGAATCGGGGGGGAGCGGTGAAGCTTTCTTT. Its translation is CASSESGGSGEAFF.

J is TRBJ2-7 and V is TRBV7-8, with a tentative D call TRBD1 (6 bases). V dropped 5 bases and J dropped 2 bases, with 13 bases sitting between them. Per germline, CDR1 SGHVS and CDR2 FQNEAQ. The CDR3 runs 14 residues. Here the CDR3 DNA reads TGTGCCAGCAGCCCAAGGACAGACACCTACGAGCAGTACTTC. Encoded protein: CASSPRTDTYEQYF.

This chain uses TRBV2 with TRBJ2-7, with TRBD2 matching 9 bases. The germline gives CDR1 SNHLY, CDR2 FYNNEI. The CDR3 has 14 residues. V lost 4 bases, J lost 2 bases, and 3 bases stayed unmatched. In DNA, the CDR3 is TGTGCCAGCAGTGGACTAGCGGAGACCTACGAGCAGTACTTC. It translates to CASSGLAETYEQYF.

The chain joins TRBV6-5 to TRBJ2-5; D is possibly TRBD2 (5 bases). Per germline, CDR1 MNHEY and CDR2 SVGAGI. The ends were cut back, 8 bases at V and 5 bases at J, with 21 bases in the middle. The CDR3 has 15 residues. The CDR3 loop is CASSVKAGIAETQYF. The DNA for the CDR3 is TGTGCCAGCTCGGTCAAGGCGGGCATTGCGGAGACCCAGTACTTC.

The rearrangement joins TRBV6-1 to TRBJ2-7, with D possibly being TRBD1 (6 bases). Germline-derived CDR1 and CDR2 are MNHNS and SASEGT. Trimming pared 4 bases from V and 0 bases from J, leaving 16 bases between. CDR3 length: 16 residues. The CDR3 loop reads CASSVPVRGGSYEQYF. Written as DNA, the CDR3 is TGTGCCAGCAGTGTTCCCGTCAGGGGCGGCTCCTACGAGCAGTACTTC.

J is TRBJ2-1 and V is TRBV5-1, with 11 positions matching TRBD2. The V and J ends lost 2 bases and 0 bases, in that order; junction bases with no gene match: 7. Germline CDR1 and CDR2: SGHRS and YFSETQ. There are 18 residues in the CDR3. Here the CDR3 reads CASSFLGTSGSSYNEQFF. In DNA, the CDR3 is TGCGCCAGCAGCTTCTTAGGTACTAGCGGGAGCTCCTACAATGAGCAGTTCTTC.

This chain uses TRBV4-3 with TRBJ2-2, with D hard to call. CDR1 is LGHNA and CDR2 is YSLEER in the germline V gene. The CDR3 extends over 17 amino acids. Between the trimmed V and J ends, which lost 0 bases and 2 bases, there was a span of 13 bases. The CDR3 protein is CASSQERPWANTGELFF. In DNA form, the CDR3 reads TGCGCCAGCAGCCAAGAAAGGCCCTGGGCAAACACCGGGGAGCTGTTTTTT.

The chain recombines TRBV7-9 with TRBJ1-4; 10 positions match TRBD1. The CDR3 runs to 16 residues. The germline V gene has CDR1 SEHNR and CDR2 FQNEAQ (reference sequence). J gave up 6 bases and V 0 bases, and 4 bases lay outside the gene matches. CDR3 nucleotide sequence: TGTGCCAGCAGCTTAGCGCCCGGGACAGGGGATGAAAAACTGTTTTTT. Protein: CASSLAPGTGDEKLFF. The entire variable domain, with the rest obtained from reference TRBV7-9 and TRBJ1-4, is as follows: DTGVSQNPRHKITKRGQNVTFRCDPISEHNRLYWYRQTLGQGPEFLTYFQNEAQLEKSRLLSDRFSAERPKGSFSTLEIQRTEQGDSAMYLCASSLAPGTGDEKLFFGSGTQLSVL.

The chain joins TRBV7-6 to TRBJ1-1; D is unclear. With 2 bases removed from V and 2 bases from J, the gap between germline ends came to 15 bases. From germline, CDR1 is SGHVS and CDR2 FNYEAQ. The CDR3 sequence is 16 residues long. In DNA, the CDR3 is TGTGCCAGCAGCTTAACCCTCGTGGAGACAAACACTGAAGCTTTCTTT. It translates to CASSLTLVETNTEAFF.

This chain uses TRBV7-2 with TRBJ2-1; D is perhaps TRBD1 or TRBD2 (5 bases each). The CDR3 is 14 residues long. V was shortened by 6 bases and J by 3 bases, with 12 bases between the two germline ends. From germline, CDR1 is SGHTA and CDR2 FQGNSA. In nucleotides, the CDR3 is TGTGCCAGCAGTCAAGGGACCATCTACAATGAGCAGTTCTTC. Translating it yields CASSQGTIYNEQFF.

The gene calls are TRBV30 and TRBJ2-7; D unresolved. V was trimmed by 7 bases and J by 0 bases, leaving 19 bases between them. The CDR3 runs to 15 residues. In germline, CDR1 is GTSNPN, CDR2 SVGIG (reference sequence). This CDR3 reads CASVDIRRSSYEQYF. CDR3 DNA sequence: TGTGCCTCGGTTGACATTAGGCGATCCTCCTACGAGCAGTACTTC.

Here the CDR3 DNA reads TGCAGCACAGGGACAGGGAACTATGAGCAGTTCTTC. As protein: CSTGTGNYEQFF. This chain uses TRBV29-1 with TRBJ2-1; 9 nucleotides align to TRBD1. This CDR3 has 12 residues. After removal of 8 bases from V and 8 bases from J, the junction contained 7 bases not matched to a gene. In germline, CDR1 is SQVTM, CDR2 ANQGSEA.